The 27 T cell receptor beta chains below come from one sample, sequenced in a study of response to subunit inactivated influenza vaccine. TCRdb independently ran MiXCR on the RT-PCR reads; one entry per CDR3 protein. The top ten clones hold approximately 3% of a sample with approximately 520,000 distinct CDR3 sequences, approximately 15% of them seen once. Sequenced material: CD4+ T cells sorted from PBMCs, taken around 25 months after vaccination. The receptors shown here come from a man aged 50-75 years who received an inactivated influenza vaccine.

This clonotype was counted at least ten times. The genes are TRBV6-1 and TRBJ1-1; maybe TRBD1 (5 bases). The CDR3 runs to 14 residues. V lost 6 bases and J lost 1, with 12 bases in between. The V gene's germline CDR1 is MNHNS and CDR2 SASEGT. The chain's CDR3 is CASSPGLGNTEAFF. The CDR3 DNA reads TGTGCCAGCAGCCCGGGACTTGGGAACACTGAAGCTTTCTTT.

This clonotype has just a few counts. The chain combines TRBV12-3 or TRBV12-4 with TRBJ2-3; maybe TRBD1 (5 bases). Trimming left V 4 bases short and J 0 bases short, with 11 bases between. This CDR3 spans 15 amino acids. CDR3 in amino acids: CASSSRTSSTDTQYF. For the CDR3, the DNA is TGTGCCAGCAGTTCCAGGACAAGCAGCACAGATACGCAGTATTTT.

This clonotype has a count of ten or more. The chain links TRBV29-1 to TRBJ2-1; no reliable D call. CDR1 and CDR2 from the germline V gene are SQVTM and ANQGSEA. Trimming cost V 5 bases and J 6 bases, with 11 bases left between them. The CDR3 runs to 12 residues. The CDR3 sequence is CSVLLPGNEQFF. The CDR3 nucleotides are TGCAGCGTTCTACTACCGGGCAATGAGCAGTTCTTC.

This clonotype was counted ten times or more. The chain combines TRBV6-1 with TRBJ2-3; tentative D call: TRBD2 (6 bases). V was clipped by 4 bases and J by 3 bases, with 11 bases between them. The germline CDR1 and CDR2 sequences are MNHNS and SASEGT. The CDR3 runs 14 residues. CDR3 in DNA: TGTGCCAGCAGTGCGGGAGACCTAACAGATACGCAGTATTTT. Its translation: CASSAGDLTDTQYF.

This clonotype appeared a few times. The rearrangement uses TRBV7-2 and TRBJ2-1; D gene uncertain. This CDR3 is built from 15 residues. V lost 4 bases and J lost 0, with 10 bases in between. Germline CDR1 and CDR2: SGHTA and FQGNSA. The CDR3: CASSSGLSSYNEQFF. CDR3 DNA: TGTGCCAGCAGCTCGGGTCTTAGCTCCTACAATGAGCAGTTCTTC.

This clonotype came up many times. The chain is built from TRBV24-1 and TRBJ2-5; the D call may be TRBD1 or TRBD2 (6 bases each). CDR1 is KGHDR, CDR2 SFDVKD, per germline. Trimming removed 5 bases from V and 2 bases from J, with 14 bases in between. The length of the CDR3 is 15 residues. The CDR3 coding sequence is TGTGCCACCAGTGGTAAGGGGGGCCTACAAGAGACCCAGTACTTC. Amino acids: CATSGKGGLQETQYF.

This chain links TRBV4-3 with TRBJ1-6; no clear D gene. CDR1 is LGHNA, CDR2 YSLEER, per germline. V shed 1 base and J shed 5 bases, with 15 bases lying between them. The CDR3 spans 17 residues. The CDR3 DNA reads TGCGCCAGCAGCCAAGGGGCCGGTGCAGTTAATAATTCACCCCTCCACTTT. Translated: CASSQGAGAVNNSPLHF.

This clonotype was recorded a few times. At one of its ends the junction is not consistent with the germline gene, which may arise from a read error. The V gene is TRBV5-1, the J gene TRBJ1-1, with TRBD1 as a possible D gene (5 bases). Germline V gene lookup returns CDR1 SGHRS and CDR2 YFSETQ. There are 15 residues in the CDR3. The CDR3 reads CASSLEVGGNAEAFF. The CDR3 nucleotides read TGCGCCAGCAGCTTGGAGGTGGGGGGGAACGCTGAAGCTTTCTTT.

This clonotype was found a few times. CDR3 in DNA: TGTGCCAGCATCTTCGATCCCGGCAGTGTTAGCTCTGGGGCCAACGTCCTGACTTTC. Translated: CASIFDPGSVSSGANVLTF. The V call is TRBV6-2 or TRBV6-3, the J call TRBJ2-6; no clear D. Deletions cut 7 bases from V and 0 bases from J, with 22 bases between. The CDR3 has 19 amino acids. Germline V gene lookup returns CDR1 MNHEY and CDR2 SVGEGT.

This clonotype was seen repeatedly, ten times or more. The gene calls are TRBV7-9 and TRBJ2-2, with 7 bases fitting TRBD2. Germline lookup yields CDR1 SEHNR and CDR2 FQNEAQ (reference sequence). This CDR3 is built from 16 residues. The ends lost 5 bases at V and 0 bases at J; junction bases unmatched: 6. DNA of the CDR3: TGTGCCAGCAGCGAAAGACTAGCATCGAACACCGGGGAGCTGTTTTTT. It is translated as CASSERLASNTGELFF.

This clonotype was seen more than once but under ten times. V gene TRBV12-3 or TRBV12-4 combines with J gene TRBJ2-1; no clear D gene. The CDR3 is 14 residues long. Between the trimmed V and J ends, which lost 8 bases and 7 bases, there was a span of 18 bases. The CDR3 sequence: CASARLTVGNEQFF. CDR3 bases: TGTGCCAGCGCACGTTTGACTGTCGGGAATGAGCAGTTCTTC.

On this clonotype: One base away lies a much larger clone, so this may be a sequencing read error. The J gene is TRBJ2-5, the V gene TRBV7-2, with 7 bases aligning to TRBD2. The CDR3 spans 13 residues. V trimming: 6 bases; J trimming: 5 bases; junction bases outside the gene matches: 6. Germline assignment: CDR1 SGHTA and CDR2 FQGNSA. Here the CDR3 reads CASRPGLVETQYF. The DNA of the CDR3 is TGTGCCAGCAGACCCGGACTAGTGGAGACCCAGTACTTC. The complete variable domain, with remaining parts taken from reference TRBV7-2 and TRBJ2-5, reads GAGVSQSPSNKVTEKGKDVELRCDPISGHTALYWYRQSLGQGLEFLIYFQGNSAPDKSGLPSDRFSAERTGGSVSTLTIQRTQQEDSAVYLCASRPGLVETQYFGPGTRLLVL.

This clonotype occurred many times. V is TRBV12-3 or TRBV12-4 and J is TRBJ2-1, with a weak D call TRBD2 (5 bases). CDR3 size: 15 residues. V lost 3 bases to trimming and J lost 3 bases, with 12 bases between them. CDR3: CASSFSGSDYNEQFF. In nucleotides, the CDR3 is TGTGCCAGCAGTTTCTCGGGGTCCGACTACAATGAGCAGTTCTTC.

The chain combines TRBV28 with TRBJ2-5; no reliable D call. CDR3 length equals 10 residues. V lost 7 bases and J 5 bases, leaving 5 bases between the germline ends. The V gene's germline CDR1 is MDHEN and CDR2 SYDVKM. CDR3 in amino acids: CASMDETQYF. The CDR3 bases are TGTGCCAGCATGGATGAGACCCAGTACTTC. Full variable domain (remainder filled in from reference TRBV28 and TRBJ2-5): DVKVTQSSRYLVKRTGEKVFLECVQDMDHENMFWYRQDPGLGLRLIYFSYDVKMKEKGDIPEGYSVSREKKERFSLILESASTNQTSMYLCASMDETQYFGPGTRLLVL.

The chain uses TRBV20-1 and TRBJ2-1, with a possible D match to TRBD2 (6 bases). Per the germline V gene, CDR1 is DFQATT and CDR2 is SNEGSKA (reference sequence). The CDR3 is made up of 15 amino acids. The V and J ends lost 3 bases and 7 bases respectively, with 19 bases between them. The chain's CDR3 is CSASTGLRRGNEQFF. As DNA, the CDR3 is TGCAGTGCTAGTACCGGGCTTAGGAGGGGTAATGAGCAGTTCTTC.

This clonotype was observed a handful of times. The chain combines TRBV6-5 with TRBJ1-6, with D hard to call. Trimming stripped 0 bases from V and 11 bases from J, with 14 bases between. Looked up from germline, CDR1 is MNHEY and CDR2 is SVGAGI. The CDR3 spans 15 residues. The CDR3 loop reads CASSYSMAIGPPLHF. The CDR3 region has the DNA TGTGCCAGCAGTTACTCGATGGCTATCGGTCCACCCCTCCACTTT.

The table lists this clonotype with a few counts. The V and J genes are TRBV5-1 and TRBJ2-2; TRBD1 matches at 7 bases. V lost 0 bases to trimming and J lost 5 bases; unmatched junction nucleotides: 4. This CDR3 comprises 15 residues. Germline loops: CDR1 SGHRS, CDR2 YFSETQ. The DNA of the CDR3 is TGCGCCAGCAGCTTGGCCGGGACAGATACCGGGGAGCTGTTTTTT. It encodes CASSLAGTDTGELFF. The full variable domain, in which reference TRBV5-1 and TRBJ2-2 provide the parts outside the CDR3, is KAGVTQTPRYLIKTRGQQVTLSCSPISGHRSVSWYQQTPGQGLQFLFEYFSETQRNKGNFPGRFSGRQFSNSRSEMNVSTLELGDSALYLCASSLAGTDTGELFFGEGSRLTVL.

This clonotype was observed a handful of times. V usage is TRBV5-1 and J usage is TRBJ1-1; tentative D call: TRBD1 (5 bases). Germline V gene sequence: CDR1 SGHRS, CDR2 YFSETQ. This CDR3 has 14 residues. Trimming stripped 0 bases from V and 1 base from J, with 7 bases between. Here the CDR3 reads CASSLERGNTEAFF. CDR3 in DNA: TGCGCCAGCAGCTTGGAAAGGGGGAACACTGAAGCTTTCTTT.

The chain joins TRBV3-1 to TRBJ1-1; D uncertain. Germline values: CDR1 LGHDT, CDR2 YNNKEL (reference sequence). With 4 bases removed from V and 3 bases from J, the gap between germline ends came to 15 bases. There are 15 residues in the CDR3. CDR3 in DNA: TGTGCCAGCAGCCCACTGTCCGGAGCGGACACTGAAGCTTTCTTT. Protein sequence: CASSPLSGADTEAFF.

The V call is TRBV10-3, the J call TRBJ2-7; D is possibly TRBD1 (7 bases). V was cut by 0 bases and J by 1 base, with 16 bases left in between. The CDR3 sequence is 17 residues long. The germline V gene encodes CDR1 ENHRY and CDR2 SYGVKD. CDR3: CAISESRGLALSYEQYF. The DNA of the CDR3 is TGTGCCATCAGTGAGTCGAGGGGGCTAGCGCTATCCTACGAGCAGTACTTC.

This clonotype was seen only a few times. This chain joins TRBV12-3 or TRBV12-4 and TRBJ2-5; D uncertain. The CDR3 covers 14 residues. With 2 bases removed from V and 1 base from J, the gap between germline ends came to 8 bases. The CDR3 DNA reads as TGTGCCAGCAGTTTACGGGCGACCCAAGAGACCCAGTACTTC. Protein: CASSLRATQETQYF.

The chain recombines TRBV3-1 with TRBJ2-1; 8 nucleotides agree with TRBD2. CDR3 size: 16 residues. Germline V gene lookup returns CDR1 LGHDT and CDR2 YNNKEL (reference sequence). Losses at the gene ends were 4 bases for V and 7 bases for J; bases not matched to a gene: 12. For the CDR3, the DNA is TGTGCCAGCAGCCTAGCGGGATCCCTGGGCGGGAATGAGCAGTTCTTC. Translation: CASSLAGSLGGNEQFF.

V and J are TRBV20-1 and TRBJ2-3; a possible D gene is TRBD2 (5 bases). The CDR3 length is 10 residues. V was shortened by 5 bases and J by 8 bases, with 8 bases between the two germline ends. Per the germline V gene, CDR1 is DFQATT and CDR2 is SNEGSKA (reference sequence). Here the CDR3 reads CSAPAGTQYF. CDR3 bases: TGCAGTGCTCCCGCGGGTACGCAGTATTTT.

This clonotype came up a few times. V is TRBV5-1 and J is TRBJ1-1, with unresolved D. Germline CDR1 reads SGHRS; CDR2 reads YFSETQ. Trimming shortened V by 1 base and J by 1 base, and 11 bases separated the two germline ends. CDR3 size: 15 residues. The CDR3 DNA follows: TGCGCCAGCAGCTTGATCCAGTCACCGAACACTGAAGCTTTCTTT. Translated, it gives CASSLIQSPNTEAFF.

For this clonotype: This clone may be a read error of a much larger clone one base away. V gene TRBV12-3 or TRBV12-4 combines with J gene TRBJ2-5; possibly TRBD2 for D (6 bases). With 6 bases removed from V and 1 base from J, the gap between germline ends came to 6 bases. CDR3 length: 12 residues. CDR3 region: CASREGQETQYF. The CDR3 DNA reads as TGTGCCAGCAGGGAGGGCCAAGAGACCCAGTACTTC.

This rearrangement joins TRBV29-1 to TRBJ2-2, with D hard to call. The germline V gene has CDR1 SQVTM and CDR2 ANQGSEA. V was shortened by 4 bases and J by 3 bases, with 12 bases between the two germline ends. The CDR3 sequence is 14 residues long. The chain's CDR3 is CSVGYGPHTGELFF. As DNA, the CDR3 is TGCAGCGTTGGATACGGGCCGCACACCGGGGAGCTGTTTTTT.

This chain joins TRBV6-2 or TRBV6-3 and TRBJ1-2; no firm D call. The CDR3 runs 13 residues. The V and J ends lost 2 bases and 4 bases respectively, with 8 bases between them. CDR1 is MNHEY, CDR2 SVGEGT, per germline. CDR3 coding DNA: TGTGCCAGCAGTTACGACGGTTCCTATGGCTACACCTTC. Encoded protein: CASSYDGSYGYTF.